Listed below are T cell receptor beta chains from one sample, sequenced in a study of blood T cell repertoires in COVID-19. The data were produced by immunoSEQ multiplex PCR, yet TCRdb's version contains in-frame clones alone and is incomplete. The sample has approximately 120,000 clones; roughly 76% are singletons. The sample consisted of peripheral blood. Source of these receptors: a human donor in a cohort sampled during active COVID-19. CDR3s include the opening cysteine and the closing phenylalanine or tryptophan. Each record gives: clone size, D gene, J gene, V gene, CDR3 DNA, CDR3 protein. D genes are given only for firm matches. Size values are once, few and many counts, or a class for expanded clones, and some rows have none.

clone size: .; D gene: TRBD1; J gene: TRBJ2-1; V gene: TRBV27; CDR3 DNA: TGTGCCAGCAGTTTGGGCCCAGGACAGGCCCACAATGAGCAGTTCTTC; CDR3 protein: CASSLGPGQAHNEQFF
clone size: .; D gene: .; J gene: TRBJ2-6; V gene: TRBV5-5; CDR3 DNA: TGTGCCAGCAGCTCAACTAGGCCCAGCTCTGGGGCCAACGTCCTGACTTTC; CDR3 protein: CASSSTRPSSGANVLTF
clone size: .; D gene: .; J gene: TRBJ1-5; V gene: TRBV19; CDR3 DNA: TGTGCCAGTAGTAATTTGGGGGGGGGCAATCAGCCCCAGCATTTT; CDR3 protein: CASSNLGGGNQPQHF
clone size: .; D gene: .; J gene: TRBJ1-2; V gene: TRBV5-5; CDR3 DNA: TGTGCCAGCAGCTTGGGCCCTAAAAACTATGGCTACACCTTC; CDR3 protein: CASSLGPKNYGYTF
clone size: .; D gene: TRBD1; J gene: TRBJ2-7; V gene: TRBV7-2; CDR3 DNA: TGTGCCAGCAGCTTACTAGCAAAGGGACAGACCTACGAGCAGTACTTC; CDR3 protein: CASSLLAKGQTYEQYF
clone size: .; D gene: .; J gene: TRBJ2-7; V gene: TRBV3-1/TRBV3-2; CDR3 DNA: TGTGCCAGCAGCCAAGATCTGGGGACAAGGCTCGAGCAGTACTTC; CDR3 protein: CASSQDLGTRLEQYF
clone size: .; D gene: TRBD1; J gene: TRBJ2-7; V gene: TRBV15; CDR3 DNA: TGTGCCACCAGCCCGACAGGGCCGGGTTACGAGCAGTACTTC; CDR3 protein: CATSPTGPGYEQYF
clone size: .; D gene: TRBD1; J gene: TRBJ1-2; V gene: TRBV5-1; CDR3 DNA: TGCGCCAGCAGCCTCCGGACAGGCGCTACTAACTATGGCTACACCTTC; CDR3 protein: CASSLRTGATNYGYTF
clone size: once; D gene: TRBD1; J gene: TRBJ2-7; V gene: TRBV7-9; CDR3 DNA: TGTGCCAGCAGCTCGCATACTGGGGACAGAACGTACGAGCAGTACTTC; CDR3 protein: CASSSHTGDRTYEQYF
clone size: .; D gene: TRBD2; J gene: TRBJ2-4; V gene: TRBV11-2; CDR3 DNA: TGTGCCAGCAGCTTAGATCTTCGGGGGGGACAAAACATTCAGTACTTC; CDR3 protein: CASSLDLRGGQNIQYF
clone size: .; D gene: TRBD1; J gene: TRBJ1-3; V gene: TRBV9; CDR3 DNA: TGTGCCAGCAGTACCCGGGACAGGGGGTCGAACACCATATATTTT; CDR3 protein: CASSTRDRGSNTIYF
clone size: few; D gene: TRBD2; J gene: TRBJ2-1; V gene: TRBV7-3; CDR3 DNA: TGTGCCAGCAGCCCCGATGGGGAGGGCCATTATGAGCAGTTCTTC; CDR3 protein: CASSPDGEGHYEQFF
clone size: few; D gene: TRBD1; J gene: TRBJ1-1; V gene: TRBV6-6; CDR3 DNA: TGTGCCAGCAGGAGACAGGGGATGAACACTGAAGCTTTCTTT; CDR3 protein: CASRRQGMNTEAFF
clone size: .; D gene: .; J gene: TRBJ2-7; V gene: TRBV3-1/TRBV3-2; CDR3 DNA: TGTGCCAGCAGCCAATCTCTCCACGAGCAGTACTTC; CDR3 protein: CASSQSLHEQYF
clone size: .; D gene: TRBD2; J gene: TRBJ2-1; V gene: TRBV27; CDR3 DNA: TGTGCCAGCAGTTTGCTAGCGGGAGTCACGTACAATGAGCAGTTCTTC; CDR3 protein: CASSLLAGVTYNEQFF
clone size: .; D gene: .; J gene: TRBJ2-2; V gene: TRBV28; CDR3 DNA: TGTGCCAGCAGTTCCCACCACTCGATAACCGGGGAGCTGTTTTTT; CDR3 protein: CASSSHHSITGELFF
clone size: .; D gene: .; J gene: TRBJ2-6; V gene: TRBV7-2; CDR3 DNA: TGTGCCAGCAGCTCGCGACTTTCTGGGGCCAACGTCCTGACTTTC; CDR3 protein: CASSSRLSGANVLTF
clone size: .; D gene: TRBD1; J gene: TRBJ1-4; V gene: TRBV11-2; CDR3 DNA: TGTGCCAGCAGCTTCAGACAGGGAGGTTCGTTGGAAAAACTGTTTTTT; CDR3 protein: CASSFRQGGSLEKLFF
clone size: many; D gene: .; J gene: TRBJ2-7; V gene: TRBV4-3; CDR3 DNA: TGCGCCAGCAGCCAAGTGGCAGGGGTCTCCTACGAGCAGTACTTC; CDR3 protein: CASSQVAGVSYEQYF
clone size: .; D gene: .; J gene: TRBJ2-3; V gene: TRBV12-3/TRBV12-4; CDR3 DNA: TGTGCCAGCAGTTTGCTCGGAGACACGCAGTATTTT; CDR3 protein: CASSLLGDTQYF
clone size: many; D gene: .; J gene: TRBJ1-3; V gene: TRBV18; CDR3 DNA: TGTGCCAGCTCACCACCTACCGCGTCTGGAAACACCATATATTTT; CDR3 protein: CASSPPTASGNTIYF
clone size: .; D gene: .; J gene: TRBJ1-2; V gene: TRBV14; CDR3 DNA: TGTGCCAGCAGCCAAGATTCAGGAAGGGGATATGGCTACACCTTC; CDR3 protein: CASSQDSGRGYGYTF
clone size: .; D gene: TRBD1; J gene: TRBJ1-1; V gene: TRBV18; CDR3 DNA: TGTGCCAGCTCATCCGGGACAGGGTTAACGAACACTGAAGCTTTCTTT; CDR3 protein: CASSSGTGLTNTEAFF
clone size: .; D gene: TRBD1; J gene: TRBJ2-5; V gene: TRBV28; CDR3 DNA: TGTGCCAGCAGTACTCCCGGGACAGGGGCAGAGACCCAGTACTTC; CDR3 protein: CASSTPGTGAETQYF
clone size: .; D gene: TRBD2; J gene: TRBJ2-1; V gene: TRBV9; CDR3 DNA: TGTGCCAGCAGCCGACTAGCGGGGTCGAGCTCCTACAATGAGCAGTTCTTC; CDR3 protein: CASSRLAGSSSYNEQFF
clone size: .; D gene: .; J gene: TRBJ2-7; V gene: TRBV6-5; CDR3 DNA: TGTGCCAGCAGATTAGCTTCCCACGAGCAGTACTTC; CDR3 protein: CASRLASHEQYF
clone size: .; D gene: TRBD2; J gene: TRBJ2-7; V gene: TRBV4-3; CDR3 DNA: TGCGCCAGCAGCCAAGATTTAGCGGGGGACGGCTACGAGCAGTACTTC; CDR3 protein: CASSQDLAGDGYEQYF
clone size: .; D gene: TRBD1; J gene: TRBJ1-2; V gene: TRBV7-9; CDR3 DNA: TGTGCCAGCAGCGCCAGACAGGGAGGATTAGCTAACTATGGCTACACCTTC; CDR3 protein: CASSARQGGLANYGYTF
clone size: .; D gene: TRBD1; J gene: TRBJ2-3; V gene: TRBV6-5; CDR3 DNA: TGTGCCAGCACCCCCAGACAGGGGGCTTTGGATACGCAGTATTTT; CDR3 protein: CASTPRQGALDTQYF
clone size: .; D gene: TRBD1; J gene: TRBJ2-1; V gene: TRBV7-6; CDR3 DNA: TGTGCCAGCAGCCCGGTAGACAGGGAACAAATCTCCTACAATGAGCAGTTCTTC; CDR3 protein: CASSPVDREQISYNEQFF
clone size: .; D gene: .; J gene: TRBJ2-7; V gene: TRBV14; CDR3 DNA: TGTGCCAGCAGCCGCCTCCGGTCCTACGAGCAGTACTTC; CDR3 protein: CASSRLRSYEQYF
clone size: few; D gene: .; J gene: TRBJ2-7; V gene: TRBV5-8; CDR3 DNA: TGTGCCAGCAGCCTAGGGGGGGCGCCAGCCTACGAGCAGTACTTC; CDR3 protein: CASSLGGAPAYEQYF
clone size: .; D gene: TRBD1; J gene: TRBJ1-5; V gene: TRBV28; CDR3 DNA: TGTGCCAGCAGCCTCCCGGCGGGACAGGGAAGGCAGCCCCAGCATTTT; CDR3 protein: CASSLPAGQGRQPQHF